This TCR beta chain came from a study of T-cell memory formation after mild COVID-19. V lost 0 bases, J lost 1 base, and 11 bases lay in between. This CDR3 is 16 amino acids long. This clonotype is classed as medium-sized. Using its own MiXCR run on the 5' RACE reads, TCRdb lists one record per CDR3 protein. The sample records roughly 2,300 distinct CDR3 sequences, less than 75% being singletons. This sequence joins TRBV5-3 and TRBJ2-1; no reliable D call. TRBV5-3 is given ORF status, its function remaining uncertain. The receptor comes from an adult who had mild COVID-19 (a few samples of this study predate the infection). Cell type and time point are not known. Sequenced input: PBMCs or a T cell subset sorted from them (not recorded which). CDR3 loop: CARSLDCGNSYNEQFF. The CDR3 DNA sequence: TGTGCCAGAAGCTTGGATTGCGGAAATTCCTACAATGAGCAGTTCTTC.